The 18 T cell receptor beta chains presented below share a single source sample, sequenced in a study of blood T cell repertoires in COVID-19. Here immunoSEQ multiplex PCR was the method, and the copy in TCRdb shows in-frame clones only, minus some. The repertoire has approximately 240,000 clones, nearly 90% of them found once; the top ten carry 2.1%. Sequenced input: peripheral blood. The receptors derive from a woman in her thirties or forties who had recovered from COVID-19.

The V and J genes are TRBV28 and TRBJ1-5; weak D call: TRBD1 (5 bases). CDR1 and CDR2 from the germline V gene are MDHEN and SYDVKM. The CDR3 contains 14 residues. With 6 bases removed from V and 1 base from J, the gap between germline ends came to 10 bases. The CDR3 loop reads CASSGQGSNQPQHF. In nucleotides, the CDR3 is TGTGCCAGCAGCGGACAAGGAAGCAATCAGCCCCAGCATTTT.

CDR3 protein: CASSMGGGFSGNTIYF. CDR3 DNA sequence: TGTGCCAGTAGTATGGGTGGGGGGTTCTCTGGAAACACCATATATTTT. This sequence joins TRBV19 and TRBJ1-3, with D maybe TRBD1 (5 bases). This CDR3 contains 16 residues. Germline V gene lookup returns CDR1 LNHDA and CDR2 SQIVND (reference sequence). Trimming stripped 3 bases from V and 0 bases from J, with 12 bases between.

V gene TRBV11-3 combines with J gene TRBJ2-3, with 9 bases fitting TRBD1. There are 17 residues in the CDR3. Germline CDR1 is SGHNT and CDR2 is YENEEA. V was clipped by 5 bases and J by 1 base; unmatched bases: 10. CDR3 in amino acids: CASSPNRGRHGTDTQYF. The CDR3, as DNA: TGTGCCAGCAGCCCAAACAGGGGGCGGCATGGCACAGATACGCAGTATTTT.

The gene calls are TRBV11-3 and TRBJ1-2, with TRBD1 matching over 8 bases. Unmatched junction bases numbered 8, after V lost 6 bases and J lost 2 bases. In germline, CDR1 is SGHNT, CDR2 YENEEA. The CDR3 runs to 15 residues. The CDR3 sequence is CASRRQGRRNYGYTF. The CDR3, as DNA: TGTGCCAGCAGGCGACAGGGGCGGAGGAACTATGGCTACACCTTC.

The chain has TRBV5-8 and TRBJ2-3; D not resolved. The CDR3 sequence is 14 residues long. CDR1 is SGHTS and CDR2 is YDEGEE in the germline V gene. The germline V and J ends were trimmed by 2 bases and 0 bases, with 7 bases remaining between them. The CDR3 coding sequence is TGTGCCAGCAGCTTCGGCGGAAGCACAGATACGCAGTATTTT. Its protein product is CASSFGGSTDTQYF.

DNA of the CDR3: TGTGCCAGCTCAGGGGCGTTGGGCTACACCTTC. It encodes CASSGALGYTF. The J gene is TRBJ1-2, the V gene TRBV19; a weak D match, TRBD1 (6 bases). This CDR3 comprises 11 residues. V was trimmed by 9 bases and J by 8 bases, leaving 13 bases between them. Germline CDR1 is LNHDA and CDR2 is SQIVND (reference sequence).

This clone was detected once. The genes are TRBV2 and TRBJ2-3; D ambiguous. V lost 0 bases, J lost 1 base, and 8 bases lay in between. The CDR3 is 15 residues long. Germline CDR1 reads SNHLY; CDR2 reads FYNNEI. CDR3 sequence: CASSEALGGTDTQYF. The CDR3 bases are TGTGCCAGCAGTGAAGCGCTAGGCGGCACAGATACGCAGTATTTT. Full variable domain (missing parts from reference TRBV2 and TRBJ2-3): EPEVTQTPSHQVTQMGQEVILRCVPISNHLYFYWYRQILGQKVEFLVSFYNNEISEKSEIFDDQFSVERPDGSNFTLKIRSTKLEDSAMYFCASSEALGGTDTQYFGPGTRLTVL.

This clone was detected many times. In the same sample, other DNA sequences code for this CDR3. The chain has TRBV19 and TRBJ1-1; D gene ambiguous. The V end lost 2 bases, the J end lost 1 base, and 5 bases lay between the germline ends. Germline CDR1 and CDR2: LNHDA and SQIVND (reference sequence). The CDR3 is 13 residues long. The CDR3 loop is CASSITGNTEAFF. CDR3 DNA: TGTGCCAGTAGTATAACGGGGAACACTGAAGCTTTCTTT.

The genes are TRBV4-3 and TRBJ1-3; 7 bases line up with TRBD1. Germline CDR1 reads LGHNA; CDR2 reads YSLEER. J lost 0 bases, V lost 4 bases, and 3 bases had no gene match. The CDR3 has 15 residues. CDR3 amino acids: CASSPTGISGNTIYF. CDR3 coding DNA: TGCGCCAGCAGCCCGACAGGGATCTCTGGAAACACCATATATTTT.

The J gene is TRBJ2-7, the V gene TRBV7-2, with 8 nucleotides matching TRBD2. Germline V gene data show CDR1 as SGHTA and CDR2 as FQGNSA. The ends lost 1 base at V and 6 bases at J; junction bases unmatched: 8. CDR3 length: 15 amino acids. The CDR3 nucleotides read TGTGCCAGCAGCTTAGACCCGGGGGGGGCCCGCGAGCAGTACTTC. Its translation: CASSLDPGGAREQYF. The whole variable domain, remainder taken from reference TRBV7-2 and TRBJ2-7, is GAGVSQSPSNKVTEKGKDVELRCDPISGHTALYWYRQSLGQGLEFLIYFQGNSAPDKSGLPSDRFSAERTGGSVSTLTIQRTQQEDSAVYLCASSLDPGGAREQYFGPGTRLTVT.

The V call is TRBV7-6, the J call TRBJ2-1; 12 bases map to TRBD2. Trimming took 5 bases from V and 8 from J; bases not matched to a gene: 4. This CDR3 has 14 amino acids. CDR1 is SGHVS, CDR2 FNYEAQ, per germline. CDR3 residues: CASSDRLAGDEQFF. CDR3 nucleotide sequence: TGTGCCAGCAGCGATCGACTAGCGGGAGATGAGCAGTTCTTC. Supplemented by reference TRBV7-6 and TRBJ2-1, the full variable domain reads GAGVSQSPRYKVTKRGQDVALRCDPISGHVSLYWYRQALGQGPEFLTYFNYEAQQDKSGLPNDRFSAERPEGSISTLTIQRTEQRDSAMYRCASSDRLAGDEQFFGPGTRLTVL.

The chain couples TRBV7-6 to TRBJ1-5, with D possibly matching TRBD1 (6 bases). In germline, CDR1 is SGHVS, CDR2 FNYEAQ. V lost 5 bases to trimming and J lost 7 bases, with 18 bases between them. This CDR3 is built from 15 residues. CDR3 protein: CASSPAGGAGQPQHF. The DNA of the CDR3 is TGTGCCAGCAGCCCGGCGGGGGGGGCCGGACAGCCCCAGCATTTT.

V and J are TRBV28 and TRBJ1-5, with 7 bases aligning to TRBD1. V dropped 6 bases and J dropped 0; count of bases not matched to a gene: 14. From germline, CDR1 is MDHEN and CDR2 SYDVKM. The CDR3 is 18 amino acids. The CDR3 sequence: CASSLRLGTVYSNQPQHF. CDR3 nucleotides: TGTGCCAGCAGCCTAAGATTGGGGACAGTCTATAGCAATCAGCCCCAGCATTTT. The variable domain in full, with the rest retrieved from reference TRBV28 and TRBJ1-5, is DVKVTQSSRYLVKRTGEKVFLECVQDMDHENMFWYRQDPGLGLRLIYFSYDVKMKEKGDIPEGYSVSREKKERFSLILESASTNQTSMYLCASSLRLGTVYSNQPQHFGDGTRLSIL.

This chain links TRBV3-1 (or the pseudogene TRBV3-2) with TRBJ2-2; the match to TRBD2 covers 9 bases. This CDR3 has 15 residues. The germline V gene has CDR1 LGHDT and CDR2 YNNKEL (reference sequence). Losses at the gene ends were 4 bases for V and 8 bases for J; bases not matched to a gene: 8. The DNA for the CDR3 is TGTGCCAGCAGCCTCCGCGGGGGGGCCAAAGGGGAGCTGTTTTTT. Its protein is CASSLRGGAKGELFF.

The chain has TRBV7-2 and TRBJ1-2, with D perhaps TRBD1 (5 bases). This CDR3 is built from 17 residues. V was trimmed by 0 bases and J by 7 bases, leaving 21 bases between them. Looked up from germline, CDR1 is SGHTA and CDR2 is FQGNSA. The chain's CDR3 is CASSLASNQGMAGGYTF. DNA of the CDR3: TGTGCCAGCAGCTTAGCCAGTAATCAGGGAATGGCAGGTGGCTACACCTTC.

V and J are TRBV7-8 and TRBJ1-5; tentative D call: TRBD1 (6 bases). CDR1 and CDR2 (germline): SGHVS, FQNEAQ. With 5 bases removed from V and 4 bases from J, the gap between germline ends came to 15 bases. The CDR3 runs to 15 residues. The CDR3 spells CASSADRRENQPQHF. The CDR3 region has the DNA TGTGCCAGCAGCGCGGACAGAAGGGAAAATCAGCCCCAGCATTTT. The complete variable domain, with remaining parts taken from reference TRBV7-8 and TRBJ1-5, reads GAGVSQSPRYKVAKRGQDVALRCDPISGHVSLFWYQQALGQGPEFLTYFQNEAQLDKSGLPSDRFFAERPEGSVSTLKIQRTQQEDSAVYLCASSADRRENQPQHFGDGTRLSIL.

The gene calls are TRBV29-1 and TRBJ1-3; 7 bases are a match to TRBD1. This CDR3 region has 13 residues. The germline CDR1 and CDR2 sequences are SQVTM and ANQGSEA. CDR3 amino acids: CSFRGYSGNTIYF. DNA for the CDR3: TGCAGTTTCAGGGGGTACTCTGGAAACACCATATATTTT.

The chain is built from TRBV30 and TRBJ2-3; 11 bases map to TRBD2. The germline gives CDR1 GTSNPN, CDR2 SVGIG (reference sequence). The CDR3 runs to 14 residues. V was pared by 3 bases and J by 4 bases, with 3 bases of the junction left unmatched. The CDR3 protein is CAWRLAGVADTQYF. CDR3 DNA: TGTGCCTGGAGACTAGCGGGAGTCGCAGATACGCAGTATTTT.